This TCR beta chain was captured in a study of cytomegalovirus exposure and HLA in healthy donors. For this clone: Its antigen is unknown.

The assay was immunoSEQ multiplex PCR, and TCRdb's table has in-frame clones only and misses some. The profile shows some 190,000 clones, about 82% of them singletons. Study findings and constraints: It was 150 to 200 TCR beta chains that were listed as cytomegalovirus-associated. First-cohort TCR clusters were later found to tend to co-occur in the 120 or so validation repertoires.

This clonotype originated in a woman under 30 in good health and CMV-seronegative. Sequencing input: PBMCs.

The CDR3 DNA reads as TGTGCCAGCAGCTTAGAAGGGGGATTCAACACCGGGGAGCTGTTTTTT. It encodes CASSLEGGFNTGELFF. The chain has TRBV7-6 and TRBJ2-2; possible D gene TRBD1, 6 bases. In germline, CDR1 is SGHVS, CDR2 FNYEAQ. The V end was cut by 1 base, the J end by 2 bases, with 11 bases between. This CDR3 is built from 16 residues.